The source of this T cell receptor beta chain is a study of blood T cell repertoires in COVID-19. The wider study: Donors in the United States, Italy and Spain gave samples during acute or convalescent COVID-19. PBMCs, B-cell-depleted T cells, or T cells were the source of the cDNA or gDNA that made up the material.

Concerning this clone itself: Other DNA sequences within the sample encode an identical CDR3.

CDR3 size: 14 residues. Per the germline V gene, CDR1 is SEHNR and CDR2 is FQNEAQ (reference sequence). Trimming at V came to 7 bases and at J to 1 base, leaving 5 bases not matched to a gene. The authors' processing: By means of reference gene primer amplification, nucleated cell counts were estimated. Using immunoSEQ multiplex PCR, the repertoire was profiled, and TCRdb retains in-frame clones only, with some absent. V and J calls and clone size are as listed in that table; D and trimming were resolved from the DNA. The table has about 210,000 clones, about 91% seen once. Material for sequencing was peripheral blood. This receptor was identified in a woman between 35 and 50 years old with acute or convalescent COVID-19. The chain carries TRBV7-9 and TRBJ2-3; 7 bases are a match to TRBD2. CDR3: CASTPGGGTDTQYF. CDR3 nucleotide sequence: TGTGCCAGCACCCCGGGAGGTGGCACAGATACGCAGTATTTT.